This TCR beta chain appears in the sequencing data of a study of beta chain features in type 1 diabetes. Overall study findings and caveats: Significant though moderate, a shortening of TCRB CDR3s appeared in all four CD4+ subsets of Type 1 diabetes patients. It was not settled here whether HLA type affects TCRB rearrangement. VDJ junctions from type 1 diabetes patients carried fewer insertions and larger deletions.

The CDR3 contains 16 residues. The trim removed 2 bases at V and 1 base at J, leaving 4 bases unmatched. Germline V gives CDR1 SGDLS, CDR2 YYNGEE. Investigators reverse transcribed all isolated RNA, so they sequenced expressed TCRB transcripts. The protocol was immunoSEQ multiplex PCR, while the TCRdb copy is restricted to in-frame clones and leaves out a portion. The sample has 150,000 to 200,000 clones; about 8.1% are singletons. There are a few counts of this clone. The antigen is not known. Via the markers CD45RO/CCR7/CD25/CD127/CD95/CD27, stem cell-like memory, regulatory, central memory and naive CD4+ cells were sorted.

The V and J genes are TRBV9 and TRBJ2-1; 9 bases fit TRBD1. The receptor was isolated from a woman aged 18 to 35 with type 1 diabetes. Input material: central memory CD4+ T cells from blood. CDR3 in amino acids: CASSVADRGSYNEQFF. CDR3 DNA: TGTGCCAGCAGCGTGGCAGACAGGGGGTCCTACAATGAGCAGTTCTTC.